This T cell receptor (beta chain) emerged from a study of T cells after yellow fever vaccination. The J segment lost 2 bases and the V segment lost 1 base, leaving 6 bases of the junction unmatched. From germline, CDR1 is MNHNS and CDR2 SASEGT. The CDR3 is 17 amino acids. MiXCR, applied by TCRdb to the 5' RACE reads, yields one record per CDR3 protein. The table lists tens of thousands of distinct CDR3 sequences, around 7% of them singletons. In its sample, this clonotype was seen many times. This chain joins TRBV6-1 and TRBJ2-3; 10 bases align to TRBD1. Sequencing was performed on CD8+ T cells sorted from PBMCs, taken on the day of the yellow fever booster vaccination. This sequence originates from a man between 25 and 39 years old who received the YFV17D yellow fever vaccine. The CDR3 loop reads CASSEVVDRGSTDTQYF. Written as DNA, the CDR3 is TGTGCCAGCAGTGAAGTAGTGGACAGGGGGTCCACAGATACGCAGTATTTT.